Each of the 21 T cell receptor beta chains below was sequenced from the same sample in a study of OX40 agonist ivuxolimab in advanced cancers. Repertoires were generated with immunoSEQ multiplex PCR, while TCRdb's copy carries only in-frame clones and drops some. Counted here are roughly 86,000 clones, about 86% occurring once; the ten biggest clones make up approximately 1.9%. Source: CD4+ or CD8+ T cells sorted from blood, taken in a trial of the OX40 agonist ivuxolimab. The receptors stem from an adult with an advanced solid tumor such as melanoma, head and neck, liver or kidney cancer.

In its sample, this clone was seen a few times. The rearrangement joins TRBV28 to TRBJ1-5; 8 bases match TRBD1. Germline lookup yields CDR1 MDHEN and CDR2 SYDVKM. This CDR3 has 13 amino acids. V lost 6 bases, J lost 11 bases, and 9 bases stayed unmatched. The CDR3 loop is CASRWTGTESQHF. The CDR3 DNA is TGTGCCAGCAGATGGACAGGGACGGAGTCCCAGCATTTT.

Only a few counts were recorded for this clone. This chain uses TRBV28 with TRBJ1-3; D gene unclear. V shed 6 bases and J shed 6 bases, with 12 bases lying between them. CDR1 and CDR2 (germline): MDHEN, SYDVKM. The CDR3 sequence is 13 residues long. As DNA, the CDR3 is TGTGCCAGCAGACCCGTAACCTCAAACACCATATATTTT. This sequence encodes CASRPVTSNTIYF.

This chain's CDR3 is CASSLTGTTNYEQYF. CDR3 nucleotide sequence: TGTGCCAGCAGTCTCACCGGGACTACTAACTACGAGCAGTACTTC. This chain joins TRBV27 and TRBJ2-7; 7 nucleotides agree with TRBD2. The J segment lost 3 bases and the V segment lost 5 bases, leaving 10 bases of the junction unmatched. The CDR3 runs 15 residues. Germline CDR1 is MNHEY and CDR2 is SMNVEV (reference sequence).

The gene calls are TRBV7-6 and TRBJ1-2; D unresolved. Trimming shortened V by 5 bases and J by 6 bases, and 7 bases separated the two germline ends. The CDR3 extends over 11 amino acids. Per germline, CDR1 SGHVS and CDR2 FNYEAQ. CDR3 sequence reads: CASSALNGYTF. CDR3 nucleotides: TGTGCCAGCAGCGCCCTCAATGGCTACACCTTC. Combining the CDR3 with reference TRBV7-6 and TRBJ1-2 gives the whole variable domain GAGVSQSPRYKVTKRGQDVALRCDPISGHVSLYWYRQALGQGPEFLTYFNYEAQQDKSGLPNDRFSAERPEGSISTLTIQRTEQRDSAMYRCASSALNGYTFGSGTRLTVV.

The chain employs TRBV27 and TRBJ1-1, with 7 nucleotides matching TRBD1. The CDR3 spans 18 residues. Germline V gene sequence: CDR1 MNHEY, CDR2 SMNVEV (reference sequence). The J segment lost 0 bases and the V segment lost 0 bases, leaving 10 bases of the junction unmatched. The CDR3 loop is CASSLSWTGLTMNTEAFF. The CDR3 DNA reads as TGTGCCAGCAGTTTATCGTGGACAGGACTAACCATGAACACTGAAGCTTTCTTT.

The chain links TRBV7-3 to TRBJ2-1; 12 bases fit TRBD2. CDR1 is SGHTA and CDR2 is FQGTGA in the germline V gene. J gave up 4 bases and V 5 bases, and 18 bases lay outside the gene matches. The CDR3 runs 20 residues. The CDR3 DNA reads TGTGCCAGCAGCGGGAAATCAAGGACTAGCGGGGACGGACTTTACAATGAGCAGTTCTTC. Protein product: CASSGKSRTSGDGLYNEQFF. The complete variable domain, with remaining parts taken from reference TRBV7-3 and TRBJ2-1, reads GAGVSQTPSNKVTEKGKYVELRCDPISGHTALYWYRQSLGQGPEFLIYFQGTGAADDSGLPNDRFFAVRPEGSVSTLKIQRTERGDSAVYLCASSGKSRTSGDGLYNEQFFGPGTRLTVL.

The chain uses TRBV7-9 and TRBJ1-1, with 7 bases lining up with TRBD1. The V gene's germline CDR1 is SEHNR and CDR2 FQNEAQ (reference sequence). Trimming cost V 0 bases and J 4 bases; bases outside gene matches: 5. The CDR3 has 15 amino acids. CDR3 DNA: TGTGCCAGCAGCTTAGCGACAGGGTCGAGCACTGAAGCTTTCTTT. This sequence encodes CASSLATGSSTEAFF.

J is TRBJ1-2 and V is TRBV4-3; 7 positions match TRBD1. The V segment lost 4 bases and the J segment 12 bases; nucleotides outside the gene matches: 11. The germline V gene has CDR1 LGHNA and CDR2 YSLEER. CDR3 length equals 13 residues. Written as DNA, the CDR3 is TGCGCCAGCAGCCGCGGGACAGCGGGCGGCCACACCTTC. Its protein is CASSRGTAGGHTF.

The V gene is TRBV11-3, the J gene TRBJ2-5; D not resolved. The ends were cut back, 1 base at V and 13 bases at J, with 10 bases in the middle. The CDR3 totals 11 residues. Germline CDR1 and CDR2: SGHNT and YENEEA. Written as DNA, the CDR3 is TGTGCCAGCAGCTTAGCTGTCTCTCCGTACTTC. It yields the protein CASSLAVSPYF.

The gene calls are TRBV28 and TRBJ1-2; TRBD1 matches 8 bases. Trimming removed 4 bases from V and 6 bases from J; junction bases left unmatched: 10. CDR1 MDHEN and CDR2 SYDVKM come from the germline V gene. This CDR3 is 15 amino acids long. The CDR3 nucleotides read TGTGCCAGCAGTTCCCCCGGGACAGGATTGGATGGCTACACCTTC. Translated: CASSSPGTGLDGYTF.

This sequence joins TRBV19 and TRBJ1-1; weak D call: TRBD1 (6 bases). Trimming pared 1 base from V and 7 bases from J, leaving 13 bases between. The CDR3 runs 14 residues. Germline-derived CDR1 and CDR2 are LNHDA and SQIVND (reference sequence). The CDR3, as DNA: TGTGCCAGTAGTATAGGGCAGGTCAGGGGTGAAGCTTTCTTT. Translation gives CASSIGQVRGEAFF.

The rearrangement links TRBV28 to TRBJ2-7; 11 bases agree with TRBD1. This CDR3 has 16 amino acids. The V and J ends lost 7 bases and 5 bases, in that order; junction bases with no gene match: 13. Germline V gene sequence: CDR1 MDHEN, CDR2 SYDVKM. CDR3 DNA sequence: TGTGCCAGCACCCCCGCACCGGGACAGGGGGTTCACGAGCAGTACTTC. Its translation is CASTPAPGQGVHEQYF.

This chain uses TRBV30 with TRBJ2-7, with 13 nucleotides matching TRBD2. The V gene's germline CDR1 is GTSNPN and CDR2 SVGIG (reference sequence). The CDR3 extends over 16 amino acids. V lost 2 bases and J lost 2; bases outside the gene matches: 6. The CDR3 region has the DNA TGTGCCTGGAGTCGACTAGCGGGAGGCCTTCCCTACGAGCAGTACTTC. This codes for CAWSRLAGGLPYEQYF.

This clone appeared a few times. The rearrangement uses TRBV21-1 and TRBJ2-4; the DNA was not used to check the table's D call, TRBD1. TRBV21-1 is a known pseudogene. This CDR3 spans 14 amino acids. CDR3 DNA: TGTGCCAGCAGCAAACGGGCAGGGGGCCCCCTAACATCCTTC. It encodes CASSKRAGGPLTSF.

The DNA for the CDR3 is TGTGCCAGCAGCTTAACCCCAGGCAATCAGCCCCAGCATTTT. Its protein is CASSLTPGNQPQHF. The chain carries TRBV7-2 and TRBJ1-5; D is uncertain. The CDR3 is 14 amino acids. Trimming cost V 2 bases and J 2 bases, with 7 bases left between them. The germline V gene has CDR1 SGHTA and CDR2 FQGNSA.

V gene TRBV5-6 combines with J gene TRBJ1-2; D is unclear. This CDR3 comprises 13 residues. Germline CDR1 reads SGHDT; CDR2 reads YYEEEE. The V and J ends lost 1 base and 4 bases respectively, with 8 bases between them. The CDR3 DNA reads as TGTGCCAGCAGCTTGTTTGGCAGCTATGGCTACACCTTC. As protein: CASSLFGSYGYTF.

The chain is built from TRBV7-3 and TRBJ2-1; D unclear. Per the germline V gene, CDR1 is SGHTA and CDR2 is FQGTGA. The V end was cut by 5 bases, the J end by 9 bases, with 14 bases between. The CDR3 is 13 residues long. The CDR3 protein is CASSLKIDGEQFF. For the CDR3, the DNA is TGTGCCAGCAGCCTCAAAATAGACGGTGAGCAGTTCTTC.

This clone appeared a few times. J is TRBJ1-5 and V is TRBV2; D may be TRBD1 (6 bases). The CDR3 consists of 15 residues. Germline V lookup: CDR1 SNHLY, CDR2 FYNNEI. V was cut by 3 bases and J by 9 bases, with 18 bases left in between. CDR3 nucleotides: TGTGCCAGCAGTGACACAGGGAGGGGAGGGCGGCCCCAGCATTTT. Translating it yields CASSDTGRGGRPQHF.

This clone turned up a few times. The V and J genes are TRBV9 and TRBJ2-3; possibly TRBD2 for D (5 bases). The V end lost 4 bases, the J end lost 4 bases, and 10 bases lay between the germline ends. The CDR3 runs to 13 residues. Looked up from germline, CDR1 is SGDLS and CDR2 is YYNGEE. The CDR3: CASSPPDSDTQYF. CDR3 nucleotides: TGTGCCAGCAGCCCACCGGACTCAGATACGCAGTATTTT.

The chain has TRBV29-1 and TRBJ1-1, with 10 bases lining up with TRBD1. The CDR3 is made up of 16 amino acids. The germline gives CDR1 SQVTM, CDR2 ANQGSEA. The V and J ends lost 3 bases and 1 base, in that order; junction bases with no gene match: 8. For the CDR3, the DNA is TGCAGCGTTGATGGACTCCGGGACAGGGGGAACACTGAAGCTTTCTTT. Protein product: CSVDGLRDRGNTEAFF. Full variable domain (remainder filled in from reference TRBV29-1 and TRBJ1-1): SAVISQKPSRDICQRGTSLTIQCQVDSQVTMMFWYRQQPGQSLTLIATANQGSEATYESGFVIDKFPISRPNLTFSTLTVSNMSPEDSSIYLCSVDGLRDRGNTEAFFGQGTRLTVV.

CDR3: CASSLKEKRHYEQYF. In DNA, the CDR3 is TGTGCCAGCAGTTTAAAGGAGAAACGGCACTACGAGCAGTACTTC. The gene calls are TRBV27 and TRBJ2-7; no reliable D call. The CDR3 has 15 residues. CDR1 and CDR2 from the germline V gene are MNHEY and SMNVEV (reference sequence). V lost 2 bases, J lost 3 bases, and 14 bases lay in between.